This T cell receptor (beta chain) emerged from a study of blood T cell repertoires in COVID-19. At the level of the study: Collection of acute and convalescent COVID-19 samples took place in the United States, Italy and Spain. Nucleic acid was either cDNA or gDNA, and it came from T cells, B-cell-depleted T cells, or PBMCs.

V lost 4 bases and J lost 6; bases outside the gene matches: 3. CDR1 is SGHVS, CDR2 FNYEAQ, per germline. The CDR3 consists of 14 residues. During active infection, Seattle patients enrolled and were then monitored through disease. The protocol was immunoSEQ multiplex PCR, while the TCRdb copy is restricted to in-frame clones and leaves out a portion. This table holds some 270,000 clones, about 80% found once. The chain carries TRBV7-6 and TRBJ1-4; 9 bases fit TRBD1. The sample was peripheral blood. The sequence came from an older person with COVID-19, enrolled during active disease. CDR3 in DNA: TGTGCCAGCAGCTCGGGACAGGGTGATGAAAAACTGTTTTTT. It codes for CASSSGQGDEKLFF. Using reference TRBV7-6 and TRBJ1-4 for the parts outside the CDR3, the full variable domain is GAGVSQSPRYKVTKRGQDVALRCDPISGHVSLYWYRQALGQGPEFLTYFNYEAQQDKSGLPNDRFSAERPEGSISTLTIQRTEQRDSAMYRCASSSGQGDEKLFFGSGTQLSVL.